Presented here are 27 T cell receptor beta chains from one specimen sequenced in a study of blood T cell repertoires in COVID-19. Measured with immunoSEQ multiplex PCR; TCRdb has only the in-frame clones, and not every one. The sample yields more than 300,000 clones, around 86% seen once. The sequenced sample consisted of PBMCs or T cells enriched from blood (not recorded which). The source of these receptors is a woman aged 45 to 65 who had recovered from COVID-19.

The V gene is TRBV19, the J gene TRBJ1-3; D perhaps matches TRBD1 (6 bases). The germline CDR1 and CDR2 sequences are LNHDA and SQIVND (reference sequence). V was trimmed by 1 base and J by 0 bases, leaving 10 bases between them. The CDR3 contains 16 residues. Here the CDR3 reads CASSIVVTGSGNTIYF. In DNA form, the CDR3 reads TGTGCCAGTAGTATAGTCGTGACAGGCTCTGGAAACACCATATATTTT.

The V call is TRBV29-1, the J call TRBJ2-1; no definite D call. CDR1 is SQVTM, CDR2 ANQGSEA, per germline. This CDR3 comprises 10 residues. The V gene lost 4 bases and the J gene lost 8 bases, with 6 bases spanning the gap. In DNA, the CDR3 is TGCAGCGTTGCGTTCGATGAGCAGTTCTTC. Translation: CSVAFDEQFF.

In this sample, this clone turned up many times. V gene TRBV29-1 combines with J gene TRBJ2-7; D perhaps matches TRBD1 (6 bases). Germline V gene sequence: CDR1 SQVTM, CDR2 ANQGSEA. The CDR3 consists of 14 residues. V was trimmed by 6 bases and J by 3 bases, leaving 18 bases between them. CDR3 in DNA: TGCAGCGTGAGGGGGTCGACAGCCGTCTACGAGCAGTACTTC. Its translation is CSVRGSTAVYEQYF.

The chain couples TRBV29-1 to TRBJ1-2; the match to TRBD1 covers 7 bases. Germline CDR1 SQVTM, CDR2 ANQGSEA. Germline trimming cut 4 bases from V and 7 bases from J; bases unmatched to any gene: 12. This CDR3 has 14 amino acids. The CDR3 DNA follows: TGCAGCGTTGCTTTAACAGGGGTGCAGTTTGGCTACACCTTC. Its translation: CSVALTGVQFGYTF.

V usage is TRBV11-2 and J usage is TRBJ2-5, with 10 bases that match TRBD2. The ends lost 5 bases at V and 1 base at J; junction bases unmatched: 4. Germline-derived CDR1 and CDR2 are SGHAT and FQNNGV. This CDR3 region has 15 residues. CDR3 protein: CASSPGTSAQETQYF. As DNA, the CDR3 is TGTGCCAGCAGCCCCGGGACTAGCGCCCAAGAGACCCAGTACTTC.

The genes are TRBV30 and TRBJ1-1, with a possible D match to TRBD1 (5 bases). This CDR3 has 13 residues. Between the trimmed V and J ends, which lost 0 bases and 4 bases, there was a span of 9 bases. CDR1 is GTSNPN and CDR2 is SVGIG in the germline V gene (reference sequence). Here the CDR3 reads CAWSVNGGTEAFF. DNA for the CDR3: TGTGCCTGGAGTGTGAACGGGGGCACTGAAGCTTTCTTT.

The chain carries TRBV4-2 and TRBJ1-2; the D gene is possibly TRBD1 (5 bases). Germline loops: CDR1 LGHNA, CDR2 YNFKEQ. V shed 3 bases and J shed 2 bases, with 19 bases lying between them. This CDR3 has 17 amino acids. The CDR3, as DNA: TGTGCCAGCAGCCACTCCCGACTGGGGGGTGGGAACTATGGCTACACCTTC. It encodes CASSHSRLGGGNYGYTF.

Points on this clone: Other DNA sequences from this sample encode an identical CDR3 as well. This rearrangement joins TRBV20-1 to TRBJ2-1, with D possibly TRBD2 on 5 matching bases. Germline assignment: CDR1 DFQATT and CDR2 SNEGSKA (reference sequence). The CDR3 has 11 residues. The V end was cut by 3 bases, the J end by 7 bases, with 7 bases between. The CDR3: CSASRGNEQFF. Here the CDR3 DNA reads TGCAGTGCTAGTAGAGGGAATGAGCAGTTCTTC.

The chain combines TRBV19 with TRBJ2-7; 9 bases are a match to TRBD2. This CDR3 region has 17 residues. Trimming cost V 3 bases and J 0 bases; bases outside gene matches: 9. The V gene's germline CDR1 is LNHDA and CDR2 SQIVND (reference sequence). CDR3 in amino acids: CASSIRRGRDNSYEQYF. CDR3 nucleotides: TGTGCCAGTAGTATCAGGCGCGGGAGGGATAACTCCTACGAGCAGTACTTC.

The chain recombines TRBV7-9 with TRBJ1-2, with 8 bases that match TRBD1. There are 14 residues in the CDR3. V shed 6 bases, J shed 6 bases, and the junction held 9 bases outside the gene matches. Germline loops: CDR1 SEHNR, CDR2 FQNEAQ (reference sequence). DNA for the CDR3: TGTGCCAGCAGTGGGGCAGGGGGCGAGAATGGCTACACCTTC. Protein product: CASSGAGGENGYTF.

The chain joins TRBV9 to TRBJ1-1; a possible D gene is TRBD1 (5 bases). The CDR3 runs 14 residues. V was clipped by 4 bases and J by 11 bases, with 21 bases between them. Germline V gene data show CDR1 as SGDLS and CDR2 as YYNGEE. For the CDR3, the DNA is TGTGCCAGCAGCTCTACAACCCTACCGGGGGATGCTTTCTTT. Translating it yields CASSSTTLPGDAFF. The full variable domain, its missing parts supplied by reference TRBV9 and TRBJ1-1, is DSGVTQTPKHLITATGQRVTLRCSPRSGDLSVYWYQQSLDQGLQFLIQYYNGEERAKGNILERFSAQQFPDLHSELNLSSLELGDSALYFCASSSTTLPGDAFFGQGTRLTVV.

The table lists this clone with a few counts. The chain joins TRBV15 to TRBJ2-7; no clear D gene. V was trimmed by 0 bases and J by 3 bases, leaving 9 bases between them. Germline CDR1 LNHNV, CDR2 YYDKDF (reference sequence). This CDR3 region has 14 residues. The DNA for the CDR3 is TGTGCCACCAGCAGAGATCGGGTAAACTACGAGCAGTACTTC. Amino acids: CATSRDRVNYEQYF.

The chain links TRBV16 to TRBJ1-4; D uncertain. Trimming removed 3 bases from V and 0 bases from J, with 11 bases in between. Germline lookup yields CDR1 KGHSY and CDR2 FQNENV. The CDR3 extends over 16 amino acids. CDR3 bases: TGTGCCAGCAGCCACCAATTACTTGCAACTAATGAAAAACTGTTTTTT. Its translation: CASSHQLLATNEKLFF.

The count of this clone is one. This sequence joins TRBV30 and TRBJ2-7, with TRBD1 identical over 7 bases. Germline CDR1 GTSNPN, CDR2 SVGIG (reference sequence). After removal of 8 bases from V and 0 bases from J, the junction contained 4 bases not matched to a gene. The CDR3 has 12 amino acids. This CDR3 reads CAGRGSSYEQYF. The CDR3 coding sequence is TGTGCCGGCAGGGGGAGCTCCTACGAGCAGTACTTC.

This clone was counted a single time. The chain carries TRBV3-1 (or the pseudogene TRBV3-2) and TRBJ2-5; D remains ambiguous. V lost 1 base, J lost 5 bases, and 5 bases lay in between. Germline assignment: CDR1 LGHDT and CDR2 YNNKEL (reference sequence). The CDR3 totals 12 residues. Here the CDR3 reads CASSQARETQYF. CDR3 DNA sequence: TGTGCCAGCAGCCAAGCCAGGGAGACCCAGTACTTC.

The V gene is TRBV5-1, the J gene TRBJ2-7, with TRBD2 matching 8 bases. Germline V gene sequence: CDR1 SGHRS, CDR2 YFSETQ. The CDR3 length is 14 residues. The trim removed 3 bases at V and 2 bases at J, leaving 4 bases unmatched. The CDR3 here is CASSSTSGTYEQYF. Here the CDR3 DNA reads TGCGCCAGCAGCTCTACTAGCGGTACCTACGAGCAGTACTTC.

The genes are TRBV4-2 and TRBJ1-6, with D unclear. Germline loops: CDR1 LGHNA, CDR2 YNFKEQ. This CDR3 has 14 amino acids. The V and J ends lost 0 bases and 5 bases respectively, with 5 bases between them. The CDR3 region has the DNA TGTGCCAGCAGCCAAGATCAAAATAATTCACCCCTCCACTTT. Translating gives CASSQDQNNSPLHF.

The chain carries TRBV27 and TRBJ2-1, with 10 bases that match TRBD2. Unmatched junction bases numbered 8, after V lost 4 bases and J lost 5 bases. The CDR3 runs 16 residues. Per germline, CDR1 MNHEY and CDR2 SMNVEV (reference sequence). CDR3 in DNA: TGTGCCAGCAGTTCCCGGAGCGGGGGGGCTAACAATGAGCAGTTCTTC. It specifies CASSSRSGGANNEQFF.

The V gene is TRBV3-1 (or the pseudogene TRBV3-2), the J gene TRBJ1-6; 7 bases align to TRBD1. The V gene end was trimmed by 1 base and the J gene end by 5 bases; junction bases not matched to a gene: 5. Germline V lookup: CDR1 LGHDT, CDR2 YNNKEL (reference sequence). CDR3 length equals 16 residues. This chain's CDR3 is CASSQALTGNNSPLHF. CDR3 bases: TGTGCCAGCAGCCAAGCGTTGACAGGGAATAATTCACCCCTCCACTTT.

The CDR3 nucleotides read TGTGCCAGCAGCCTGGGCCCCAGGGAGACCCAGTACTTC. Translation: CASSLGPRETQYF. The chain recombines TRBV7-2 with TRBJ2-5; no clear D. V lost 5 bases and J lost 5, with 12 bases in between. CDR1 SGHTA and CDR2 FQGNSA come from the germline V gene. This CDR3 contains 13 residues.

The CDR3 DNA sequence: TGTGCCAGCAGCCAAGCGCTAGCGGGAGGTCGAGAGACCCAGTACTTC. It yields the protein CASSQALAGGRETQYF. The chain joins TRBV3-1 (or the pseudogene TRBV3-2) to TRBJ2-5; 11 bases are a match to TRBD2. CDR3 length equals 16 residues. Germline V gene sequence: CDR1 LGHDT, CDR2 YNNKEL (reference sequence). With 1 base clipped from V and 4 bases from J, the junction kept 5 bases outside the gene matches.

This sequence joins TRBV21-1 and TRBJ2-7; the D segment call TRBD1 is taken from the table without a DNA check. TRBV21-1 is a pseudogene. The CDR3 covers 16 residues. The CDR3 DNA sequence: TGTGCCAGCCGCACGGGAACCGGGACAGGGACTTGTGAGCAGTACTTC. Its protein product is CASRTGTGTGTCEQYF.

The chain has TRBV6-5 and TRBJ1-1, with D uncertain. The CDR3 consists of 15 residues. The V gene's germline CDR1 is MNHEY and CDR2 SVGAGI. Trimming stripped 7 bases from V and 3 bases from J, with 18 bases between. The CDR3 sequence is CASIRGSYSDTEAFF. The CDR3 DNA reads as TGTGCCAGCATTCGGGGTTCATACTCCGACACTGAAGCTTTCTTT.

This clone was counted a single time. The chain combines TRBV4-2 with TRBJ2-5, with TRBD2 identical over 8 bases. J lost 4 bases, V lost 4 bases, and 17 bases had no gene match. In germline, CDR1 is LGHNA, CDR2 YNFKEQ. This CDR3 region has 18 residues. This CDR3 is CASSRKHNGGALGETQYF. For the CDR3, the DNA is TGTGCCAGCAGCCGAAAGCATAACGGGGGGGCCTTGGGAGAGACCCAGTACTTC.

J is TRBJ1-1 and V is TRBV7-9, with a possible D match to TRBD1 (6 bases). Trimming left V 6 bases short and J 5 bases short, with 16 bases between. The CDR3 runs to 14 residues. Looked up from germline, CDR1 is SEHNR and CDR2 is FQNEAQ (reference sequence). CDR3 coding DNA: TGTGCCAGCAGTCACAAAGGCCAGGGGACTGAAGCTTTCTTT. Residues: CASSHKGQGTEAFF.

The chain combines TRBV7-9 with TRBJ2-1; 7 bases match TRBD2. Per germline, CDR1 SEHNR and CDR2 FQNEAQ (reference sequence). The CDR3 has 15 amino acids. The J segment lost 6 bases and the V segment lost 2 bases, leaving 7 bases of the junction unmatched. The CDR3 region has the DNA TGTGCCAGCAGCTTACTCCCTAGCGGAATCAATGAGCAGTTCTTC. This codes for CASSLLPSGINEQFF.

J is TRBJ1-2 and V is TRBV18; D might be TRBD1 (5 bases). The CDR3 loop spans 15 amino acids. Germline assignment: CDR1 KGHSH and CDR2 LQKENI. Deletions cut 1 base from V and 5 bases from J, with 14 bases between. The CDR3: CASSPREGAGYGYTF. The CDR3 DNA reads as TGTGCCAGCTCACCACGAGAAGGGGCTGGGTATGGCTACACCTTC.